The clone carrying this T cell receptor beta chain was recorded at least ten times. The CDR3 spans 14 residues. Trimming left V 1 base short and J 6 bases short, with 14 bases between. Germline CDR1 is SGHRS and CDR2 is YFSETQ. Diagnosis of hyperthyroidism was new in patients aged 18 to 65, and its duration was under 2 months. Thyroid ultrasound and orbital computed tomography, with clinical symptoms and serum thyroxine and TRAb, informed diagnoses. The entry originates in a study of T cells in Graves' hyperthyroidism and ophthalmopathy. The wider study: It was at initial diagnosis, before any treatment, that peripheral blood was collected.

TCR beta CDR3 region amplification was performed from RNA transcripts. HTBI primers were used for first-round RT-PCR of the TCR CDR3. TCRdb reanalysed the multiplex PCR reads using MiXCR and keeps one entry per CDR3 protein. Here the sample spans about 340,000 distinct CDR3 sequences, roughly 21% being singletons. V gene TRBV5-1 combines with J gene TRBJ2-7; a possible D gene is TRBD1 (5 bases). The TCR was taken from a woman aged 45-59 years with Graves' hyperthyroidism. Material for sequencing was blood. CDR3 region: CASSLRTSRVEQYF. The CDR3 bases are TGCGCCAGCAGCTTGCGGACATCACGGGTCGAGCAGTACTTC.